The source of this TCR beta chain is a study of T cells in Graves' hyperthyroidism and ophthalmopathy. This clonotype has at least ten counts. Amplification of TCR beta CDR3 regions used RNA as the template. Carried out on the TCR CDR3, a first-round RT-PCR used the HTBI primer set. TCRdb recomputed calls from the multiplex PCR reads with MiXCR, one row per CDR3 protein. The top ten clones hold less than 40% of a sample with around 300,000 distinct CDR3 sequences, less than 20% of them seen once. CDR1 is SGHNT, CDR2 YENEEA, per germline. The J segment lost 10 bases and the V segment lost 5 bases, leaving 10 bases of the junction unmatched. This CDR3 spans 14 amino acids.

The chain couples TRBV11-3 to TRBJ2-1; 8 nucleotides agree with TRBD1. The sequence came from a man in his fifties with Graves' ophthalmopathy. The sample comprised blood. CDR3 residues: CASSPLGQGAEQFF. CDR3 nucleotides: TGTGCCAGCAGCCCCCTGGGGCAGGGGGCAGAGCAGTTCTTC.